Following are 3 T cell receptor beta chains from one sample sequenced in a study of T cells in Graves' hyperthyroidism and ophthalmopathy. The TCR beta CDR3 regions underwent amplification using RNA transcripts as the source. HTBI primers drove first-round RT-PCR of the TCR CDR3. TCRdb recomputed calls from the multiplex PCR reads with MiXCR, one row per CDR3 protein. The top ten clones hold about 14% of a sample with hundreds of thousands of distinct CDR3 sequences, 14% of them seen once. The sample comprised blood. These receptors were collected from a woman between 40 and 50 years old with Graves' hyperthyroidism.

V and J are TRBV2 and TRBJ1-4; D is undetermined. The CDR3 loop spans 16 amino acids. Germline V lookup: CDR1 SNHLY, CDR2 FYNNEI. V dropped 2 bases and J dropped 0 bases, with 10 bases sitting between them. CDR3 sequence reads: CASSESSGATNEKLFF. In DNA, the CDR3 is TGTGCCAGCAGTGAATCGTCTGGGGCAACTAATGAAAAACTGTTTTTT.

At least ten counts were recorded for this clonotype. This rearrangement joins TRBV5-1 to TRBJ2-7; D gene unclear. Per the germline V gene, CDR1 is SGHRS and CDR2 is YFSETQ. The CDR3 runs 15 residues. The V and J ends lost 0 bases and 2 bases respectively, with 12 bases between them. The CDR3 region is CASSLEGSQPYEQYF. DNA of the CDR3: TGCGCCAGCAGCTTGGAGGGCAGTCAACCCTACGAGCAGTACTTC.

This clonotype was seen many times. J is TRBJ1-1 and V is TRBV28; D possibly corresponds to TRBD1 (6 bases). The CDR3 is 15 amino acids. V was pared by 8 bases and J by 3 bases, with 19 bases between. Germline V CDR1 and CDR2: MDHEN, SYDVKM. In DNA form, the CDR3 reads TGTGCCAGCTTACTAGGGGGGGCTAGGTACACTGAAGCTTTCTTT. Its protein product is CASLLGGARYTEAFF.